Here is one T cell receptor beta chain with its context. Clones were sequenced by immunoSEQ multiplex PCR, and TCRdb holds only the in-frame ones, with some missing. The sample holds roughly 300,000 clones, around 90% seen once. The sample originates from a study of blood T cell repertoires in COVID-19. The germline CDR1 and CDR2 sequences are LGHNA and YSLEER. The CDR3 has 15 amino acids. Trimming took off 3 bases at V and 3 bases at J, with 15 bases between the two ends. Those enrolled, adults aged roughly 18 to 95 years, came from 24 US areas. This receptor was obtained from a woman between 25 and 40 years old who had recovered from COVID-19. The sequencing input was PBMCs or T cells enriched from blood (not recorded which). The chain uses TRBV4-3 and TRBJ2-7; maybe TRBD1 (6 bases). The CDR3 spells CASSQTGHLGYEQYF. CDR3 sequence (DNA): TGCGCCAGCAGCCAGACGGGACACCTCGGCTACGAGCAGTACTTC.